The 30 T cell receptor beta chains below come from one sample, sequenced in a study of cytomegalovirus exposure and HLA in healthy donors. Primers for the PCR totalled 60 Vbeta and 13 Jbeta. Assay used: immunoSEQ multiplex PCR; TCRdb lists only in-frame clones, some missing. The top ten hold roughly 6% of the sample, which has tens of thousands of clones, about 79% seen once. The sample comprised PBMCs. The source of these receptors is a female donor in good health and CMV-seronegative.

CDR3 in DNA: TGTGCCAGTACCCAAGGGGGACAAAGCTACAATGAGCAGTTCTTC. Protein sequence: CASTQGGQSYNEQFF. V is TRBV19 and J is TRBJ2-1; TRBD1 might be the D (6 bases). The V gene lost 7 bases and the J gene lost 3 bases, with 16 bases spanning the gap. The CDR3 consists of 15 residues. In germline, CDR1 is LNHDA, CDR2 SQIVND (reference sequence). Supplemented by reference TRBV19 and TRBJ2-1, the full variable domain reads DGGITQSPKYLFRKEGQNVTLSCEQNLNHDAMYWYRQDPGQGLRLIYYSQIVNDFQKGDIAEGYSVSREKKESFPLTVTSAQKNPTAFYLCASTQGGQSYNEQFFGPGTRLTVL.

A few counts support this clone. The chain has TRBV14 and TRBJ1-1, with D perhaps TRBD1 (6 bases). Germline assignment: CDR1 SGHDN and CDR2 FVKESK. V dropped 4 bases and J dropped 9 bases, with 15 bases sitting between them. This CDR3 is 13 amino acids long. The CDR3 nucleotides are TGTGCCAGCAGCCGATCGGGACAATTCAAAGCTTTCTTT. Translated, it gives CASSRSGQFKAFF.

In its sample, this clone was seen a few times. This rearrangement joins TRBV5-6 to TRBJ1-1; 8 bases are a match to TRBD1. Germline V gene sequence: CDR1 SGHDT, CDR2 YYEEEE. CDR3 length: 15 residues. V was pared by 0 bases and J by 8 bases, with 9 bases of the junction left unmatched. The CDR3 DNA sequence: TGTGCCAGCAGCTTGGCTGGACAGGGCCTCGAGGAAGCTTTCTTT. Translating gives CASSLAGQGLEEAFF.

This clone was picked up one time. This chain connects TRBV29-1 to TRBJ2-7; 7 nucleotides align to TRBD2. The J segment lost 7 bases and the V segment lost 6 bases, leaving 12 bases of the junction unmatched. This CDR3 has 13 residues. CDR1 is SQVTM and CDR2 is ANQGSEA in the germline V gene. The CDR3 reads CSVLSRESGEQYF. The CDR3 DNA reads TGCAGCGTCCTTTCGCGGGAGTCAGGGGAGCAGTACTTC.

The chain combines TRBV5-1 with TRBJ2-3; TRBD2 agrees at 8 bases. The CDR3 is 15 residues long. CDR1 is SGHRS, CDR2 YFSETQ, per germline. Germline trimming cut 7 bases from V and 2 bases from J; bases unmatched to any gene: 9. The CDR3, as DNA: TGCGCCAGCCATCCCGGGGGGGGTGCCACAGATACGCAGTATTTT. As protein: CASHPGGGATDTQYF.

The genes are TRBV5-1 and TRBJ1-3, with D possibly TRBD1 on 6 matching bases. V lost 7 bases and J 0 bases, leaving 17 bases between the germline ends. The CDR3 is 16 residues long. Germline loops: CDR1 SGHRS, CDR2 YFSETQ. This CDR3 is CASRVDRSHSGNTIYF. Here the CDR3 DNA reads TGCGCCAGCCGAGTAGACAGGTCTCACTCTGGAAACACCATATATTTT.

The chain has TRBV28 and TRBJ1-2; perhaps TRBD1 as D (6 bases). Trimming pared 6 bases from V and 8 bases from J, leaving 16 bases between. Germline loops: CDR1 MDHEN, CDR2 SYDVKM. This CDR3 has 13 residues. The CDR3 region has the DNA TGTGCCAGCAGCCGCGGCCAGGGGCGCGGCTACACCTTC. Residues: CASSRGQGRGYTF.

The J gene is TRBJ1-2, the V gene TRBV28, with 7 bases that match TRBD1. The CDR3 is 13 residues long. Germline loops: CDR1 MDHEN, CDR2 SYDVKM. The junction had 4 bases not matched to a gene; V was cut back by 6 bases and J by 3 bases. As DNA, the CDR3 is TGTGCCAGCAGGACCGGGACAGACTATGGCTACACCTTC. Protein: CASRTGTDYGYTF.

The chain carries TRBV28 and TRBJ1-5; the D gene is possibly TRBD1 (5 bases). Germline loops: CDR1 MDHEN, CDR2 SYDVKM. Trimming took off 3 bases at V and 2 bases at J, with 17 bases between the two ends. This CDR3 has 17 residues. The CDR3 bases are TGTGCCAGCAGTTTGATTTTTCAAGGGGAGGGCAATCAGCCCCAGCATTTT. It translates to CASSLIFQGEGNQPQHF.

V usage is TRBV5-1 and J usage is TRBJ2-7; 10 nucleotides align to TRBD1. This CDR3 has 15 residues. J lost 5 bases, V lost 1 base, and 6 bases had no gene match. CDR1 and CDR2 from the germline V gene are SGHRS and YFSETQ. CDR3 residues: CASSLTGTGVNEQYF. The CDR3 DNA follows: TGCGCCAGCAGCTTGACCGGGACAGGGGTTAACGAGCAGTACTTC.

This sequence joins TRBV7-6 and TRBJ2-3, with 9 bases aligning to TRBD2. The CDR3 spans 15 residues. The junction had 4 bases not matched to a gene; V was cut back by 3 bases and J by 3 bases. Germline assignment: CDR1 SGHVS and CDR2 FNYEAQ. CDR3 protein: CASSFVAGETDTQYF. DNA for the CDR3: TGTGCCAGCAGCTTCGTAGCGGGGGAAACAGATACGCAGTATTTT.

This chain connects TRBV21-1 to TRBJ2-3; TRBD1, as called in the table, went unchecked against the DNA. TRBV21-1 is a pseudogene. This CDR3 comprises 14 residues. CDR3: CASSKEQITDTQYF. The DNA for the CDR3 is TGTGCCAGCAGCAAAGAACAGATCACAGATACGCAGTATTTT.

This chain connects TRBV7-8 to TRBJ2-7, with D possibly TRBD1 on 5 matching bases. V lost 1 base to trimming and J lost 0 bases, with 7 bases between them. Germline V lookup: CDR1 SGHVS, CDR2 FQNEAQ. The CDR3 is 14 residues long. DNA for the CDR3: TGTGCCAGCAGCTTAGGACAGCGCTCCTACGAGCAGTACTTC. Encoded protein: CASSLGQRSYEQYF.

This sequence joins TRBV28 and TRBJ2-7, with TRBD2 matching 7 bases. The CDR3 loop spans 15 amino acids. The germline V gene encodes CDR1 MDHEN and CDR2 SYDVKM. After removal of 4 bases from V and 5 bases from J, the junction contained 11 bases not matched to a gene. CDR3 amino acids: CASSSPGGGGHEQYF. Here the CDR3 DNA reads TGTGCCAGCAGTTCCCCGGGGGGTGGTGGCCACGAGCAGTACTTC.

This chain connects TRBV28 to TRBJ2-7, with 9 bases identical to TRBD2. Looked up from germline, CDR1 is MDHEN and CDR2 is SYDVKM. The ends lost 6 bases at V and 1 base at J; junction bases unmatched: 7. CDR3 size: 15 residues. CDR3 residues: CASRGETSGSYEQYF. The DNA of the CDR3 is TGTGCCAGCAGGGGTGAGACTAGCGGATCCTACGAGCAGTACTTC.

This chain connects TRBV5-1 to TRBJ2-7, with D perhaps TRBD1 (6 bases). The CDR3 runs to 16 residues. Germline V gives CDR1 SGHRS, CDR2 YFSETQ. V was shortened by 0 bases and J by 0 bases, with 13 bases between the two germline ends. Written as DNA, the CDR3 is TGCGCCAGCAGCTTGGGGGTGCAGGGGAGCTCCTACGAGCAGTACTTC. Translation gives CASSLGVQGSSYEQYF.

V gene TRBV6-1 combines with J gene TRBJ1-4, with D tentatively TRBD1 (5 bases). V lost 8 bases and J 5 bases, leaving 18 bases between the germline ends. The CDR3 spans 15 residues. Germline CDR1 MNHNS, CDR2 SASEGT. CDR3 loop: CASWGGMTANEKLFF. In DNA form, the CDR3 reads TGTGCCAGCTGGGGGGGGATGACCGCAAATGAAAAACTGTTTTTT.

This chain connects TRBV27 to TRBJ2-3, with TRBD2 identical over 10 bases. This CDR3 spans 14 amino acids. Germline assignment: CDR1 MNHEY and CDR2 SMNVEV (reference sequence). J gave up 2 bases and V 10 bases, and 6 bases lay outside the gene matches. CDR3 sequence: CATSSGRTTDTQYF. CDR3 in DNA: TGTGCCACCTCTAGCGGGAGAACCACAGATACGCAGTATTTT.

V gene TRBV5-6 combines with J gene TRBJ1-1; D possibly corresponds to TRBD1 (5 bases). Germline V gene data show CDR1 as SGHDT and CDR2 as YYEEEE. Trimming took 4 bases from V and 0 from J, leaving 10 bases between them. This CDR3 is 14 amino acids long. CDR3 loop: CASSRGLMNTEAFF. The CDR3 bases are TGTGCCAGCAGCAGGGGACTGATGAACACTGAAGCTTTCTTT. Looking up the rest from reference TRBV5-6 and TRBJ1-1 gives the full variable domain: DAGVTQSPTHLIKTRGQQVTLRCSPKSGHDTVSWYQQALGQGPQFIFQYYEEEERQRGNFPDRFSGHQFPNYSSELNVNALLLGDSALYLCASSRGLMNTEAFFGQGTRLTVV.

The rearrangement links TRBV7-2 to TRBJ2-2; no clear D. Trimming left V 5 bases short and J 4 bases short, with 8 bases between. In germline, CDR1 is SGHTA, CDR2 FQGNSA. CDR3 size: 13 residues. For the CDR3, the DNA is TGTGCCAGCAGCGCGCAAATCACCGGGGAGCTGTTTTTT. This codes for CASSAQITGELFF.

The chain employs TRBV7-9 and TRBJ1-1; D gene uncertain. V was pared by 1 base and J by 0 bases, with 9 bases between. The CDR3 is 15 residues long. CDR1 is SEHNR and CDR2 is FQNEAQ in the germline V gene (reference sequence). CDR3 bases: TGTGCCAGCAGCTTAGTTGGTTCGGTGAACACTGAAGCTTTCTTT. Its translation is CASSLVGSVNTEAFF.

CDR3 in DNA: TGTGCCAGCTCACCACCGGTCCAACTAGCGGCCACAGATACGCAGTATTTT. It is translated as CASSPPVQLAATDTQYF. The J gene is TRBJ2-3, the V gene TRBV18; 8 nucleotides line up with TRBD2. V shed 0 bases, J shed 2 bases, and the junction held 7 bases outside the gene matches. Germline assignment: CDR1 KGHSH and CDR2 LQKENI. The CDR3 length is 17 residues.

The chain links TRBV18 to TRBJ2-2; 7 nucleotides match TRBD2. The V segment lost 3 bases and the J segment 5 bases; nucleotides outside the gene matches: 6. CDR3 length: 15 residues. Germline CDR1 is KGHSH and CDR2 is LQKENI. The CDR3 nucleotides read TGTGCCAGCTCACCCCTAGCGGCCAGGACCGGGGAGCTGTTTTTT. Amino acid sequence: CASSPLAARTGELFF.

This chain connects TRBV7-6 to TRBJ2-5; 9 bases are a match to TRBD2. V shed 5 bases, J shed 5 bases, and the junction held 9 bases outside the gene matches. Germline assignment: CDR1 SGHVS and CDR2 FNYEAQ. This CDR3 spans 15 amino acids. CDR3 sequence: CASSLLAGVVETQYF. As DNA, the CDR3 is TGTGCCAGCAGCCTATTAGCGGGAGTAGTGGAGACCCAGTACTTC.

This chain uses TRBV19 with TRBJ2-3; 9 nucleotides match TRBD2. Germline assignment: CDR1 LNHDA and CDR2 SQIVND (reference sequence). This CDR3 spans 16 amino acids. V was clipped by 3 bases and J by 2 bases; unmatched bases: 6. The CDR3 bases are TGTGCCAGTAGTATTCCTGCGGGAGGGCTCACAGATACGCAGTATTTT. Translating gives CASSIPAGGLTDTQYF.

The chain uses TRBV18 and TRBJ2-7, with TRBD2 matching 13 bases. This CDR3 has 17 residues. The V segment lost 5 bases and the J segment 3 bases; nucleotides outside the gene matches: 10. The V gene's germline CDR1 is KGHSH and CDR2 LQKENI. DNA for the CDR3: TGTGCCAGCTCAGGGGGACTAGCGGGATTAGTGGGCTACGAGCAGTACTTC. Its translation is CASSGGLAGLVGYEQYF. The full variable domain, in which reference TRBV18 and TRBJ2-7 provide the parts outside the CDR3, is NAGVMQNPRHLVRRRGQEARLRCSPMKGHSHVYWYRQLPEEGLKFMVYLQKENIIDESGMPKERFSAEFPKEGPSILRIQQVVRGDSAAYFCASSGGLAGLVGYEQYFGPGTRLTVT.

The chain recombines TRBV28 with TRBJ2-7; a possible D gene is TRBD1 (7 bases). The length of the CDR3 is 13 residues. Trimming cost V 3 bases and J 6 bases, with 12 bases left between them. Germline assignment: CDR1 MDHEN and CDR2 SYDVKM. The CDR3 spells CASSFSGGGEQYF. In nucleotides, the CDR3 is TGTGCCAGCAGTTTCTCAGGGGGAGGCGAGCAGTACTTC.

The chain joins TRBV15 to TRBJ2-1; TRBD2 matches at 9 bases. CDR3 length equals 15 residues. J lost 7 bases, V lost 2 bases, and 6 bases had no gene match. Germline CDR1 reads LNHNV; CDR2 reads YYDKDF (reference sequence). CDR3 nucleotides: TGTGCCACCAGCAGAACTAGCGGGCTTAATAATGAGCAGTTCTTC. Its protein is CATSRTSGLNNEQFF.

This chain joins TRBV25-1 and TRBJ2-7; D is perhaps TRBD1 (7 bases). CDR3 length equals 15 residues. V lost 4 bases to trimming and J lost 5 bases, with 18 bases between them. Germline V gives CDR1 MGHDK, CDR2 SYGVNS. The CDR3, as DNA: TGTGCCAGCAGTGGTGGGAACAGGGGACTGGACGAGCAGTACTTC. Protein: CASSGGNRGLDEQYF.

The CDR3 DNA reads TGTGCCAGCAGCTTCAGCGGACTAAGCACAGATACGCAGTATTTT. Protein: CASSFSGLSTDTQYF. The rearrangement links TRBV7-9 to TRBJ2-3, with D perhaps TRBD2 (6 bases). This CDR3 spans 15 amino acids. CDR1 SEHNR and CDR2 FQNEAQ come from the germline V gene (reference sequence). Trimming pared 3 bases from V and 0 bases from J, leaving 10 bases between.